The 15 T cell receptor beta chains below were found in one sample sequenced in a study of blood T cell repertoires in COVID-19 (dated by TCRdb to the early 2020s). The receptor library was made with the immunoSEQ multiplex PCR assay. TCRdb obtained this table from immuneACCESS and retained in-frame rearrangements with V and J assigned. These tables miss some clones; where compared with another copy, unresolved V genes account for less than half of the shortfall, and the remainder is unexplained. Here the sample has 430,000 or so clones; around 90% occur a single time. Of the sample, roughly 0.76% falls within the top ten clones. The source material was peripheral blood. All receptors derive from a man between 18 and 35 years old with COVID-19, enrolled during active disease.

This clone was observed a handful of times. The chain links TRBV9 to TRBJ2-7; tentative D call: TRBD1 (6 bases). CDR3 length equals 15 residues. Germline CDR1 is SGDLS and CDR2 is YYNGEE. V gave up 2 bases and J gave up 1 base, with 13 bases separating them. Written as DNA, the CDR3 is TGTGCCAGCAGCGTGACCTGGACAGAATCCTACGAGCAGTACTTC. Translation gives CASSVTWTESYEQYF.

The chain links TRBV11-3 to TRBJ1-6; D not certain. CDR1 and CDR2 (germline): SGHNT, YENEEA. Trimming shortened V by 0 bases and J by 1 base, and 16 bases separated the two germline ends. CDR3 length equals 19 residues. The CDR3 DNA reads TGTGCCAGCAGCTTAGATTATAATAGGAGACGGTCCTATAATTCACCCCTCCACTTT. It encodes CASSLDYNRRRSYNSPLHF.

The chain has TRBV18 and TRBJ1-2, with TRBD1 matching 10 bases. Germline V gives CDR1 KGHSH, CDR2 LQKENI. The CDR3 totals 14 residues. J lost 0 bases, V lost 8 bases, and 3 bases had no gene match. CDR3 in DNA: TGTGCCAGCAGAGGACAGGGGGCTAACTATGGCTACACCTTC. Translating it yields CASRGQGANYGYTF.

V gene TRBV29-1 combines with J gene TRBJ1-2, with 11 positions matching TRBD1. Germline loops: CDR1 SQVTM, CDR2 ANQGSEA. This CDR3 has 15 amino acids. The V gene end was trimmed by 0 bases and the J gene end by 7 bases; junction bases not matched to a gene: 7. For the CDR3, the DNA is TGCAGCGTTGAAGAGTCGGGACAGGGGGATCTTGGCTACACCTTC. The encoded protein is CSVEESGQGDLGYTF.

The rearrangement links TRBV27 to TRBJ2-1, with 14 bases fitting TRBD2. Germline assignment: CDR1 MNHEY and CDR2 SMNVEV (reference sequence). The CDR3 sequence is 17 residues long. V was pared by 5 bases and J by 5 bases, with 8 bases of the junction left unmatched. The CDR3 region is CASSPRTSGRRDNEQFF. The CDR3 DNA follows: TGTGCCAGCAGTCCTCGGACTAGCGGGAGGAGGGACAATGAGCAGTTCTTC.

This clone was detected only once. The DNA for the CDR3 is TGCGCCAGCAGCGACGGGGACAGTCAGCCCCAGCATTTT. It translates to CASSDGDSQPQHF. The chain combines TRBV5-1 with TRBJ1-5, with 7 bases matching TRBD1. The CDR3 runs 13 residues. Germline V gene data show CDR1 as SGHRS and CDR2 as YFSETQ. V shed 4 bases, J shed 6 bases, and the junction held 4 bases outside the gene matches. Together with reference TRBV5-1 and TRBJ1-5, the CDR3 gives the full variable domain: KAGVTQTPRYLIKTRGQQVTLSCSPISGHRSVSWYQQTPGQGLQFLFEYFSETQRNKGNFPGRFSGRQFSNSRSEMNVSTLELGDSALYLCASSDGDSQPQHFGDGTRLSIL.

The rearrangement uses TRBV19 and TRBJ1-1; TRBD1 is a possible D gene (5 bases). Trimming removed 9 bases at V and 0 bases at J, with 20 bases between. This CDR3 has 16 amino acids. Germline loops: CDR1 LNHDA, CDR2 SQIVND (reference sequence). The CDR3 loop reads CASRLRTFRVNTEAFF. The CDR3 nucleotides read TGTGCCAGCAGATTGCGGACATTCCGGGTGAACACTGAAGCTTTCTTT. Full variable domain (missing parts from reference TRBV19 and TRBJ1-1): DGGITQSPKYLFRKEGQNVTLSCEQNLNHDAMYWYRQDPGQGLRLIYYSQIVNDFQKGDIAEGYSVSREKKESFPLTVTSAQKNPTAFYLCASRLRTFRVNTEAFFGQGTRLTVV.

The J gene is TRBJ1-6, the V gene TRBV6-5; unclear D gene. Trimming took 6 bases from V and 8 from J, leaving 11 bases between them. The CDR3 is 13 residues long. Per germline, CDR1 MNHEY and CDR2 SVGAGI. The CDR3 DNA is TGTGCCAGCAGACTGGGCACGGATTCACCCCTCCACTTT. Protein product: CASRLGTDSPLHF.

The genes are TRBV15 and TRBJ2-1; 15 positions agree with TRBD2. This CDR3 region has 18 residues. The germline V gene has CDR1 LNHNV and CDR2 YYDKDF (reference sequence). Trimming took 1 base from V and 8 from J; bases not matched to a gene: 9. The CDR3 DNA reads TGTGCCACCAGCAGAGTCAGGACTAGCGGGAGGGCCAGGGATGAGCAGTTCTTC. Translation gives CATSRVRTSGRARDEQFF.

The CDR3 spells CASCRDSYNEQFF. In DNA, the CDR3 is TGTGCCAGCTGCAGGGACAGTTACAATGAGCAGTTCTTC. V usage is TRBV12-3 or TRBV12-4 and J usage is TRBJ2-1; 7 bases line up with TRBD1. The CDR3 spans 13 residues. The V and J ends lost 8 bases and 4 bases, in that order; junction bases with no gene match: 5.

V and J are TRBV21-1 and TRBJ1-5; the DNA was not used to check the table's D call, TRBD1. TRBV21-1 corresponds to a pseudogene. The CDR3 covers 17 residues. The chain's CDR3 is CASSKEVGPYSNQPQHF. The CDR3 DNA sequence: TGTGCCAGCAGCAAAGAGGTGGGGCCTTATAGCAATCAGCCCCAGCATTTT.

This clone was counted a single time. This chain links TRBV19 with TRBJ1-1; 10 bases are shared with TRBD1. V shed 7 bases and J 4 bases; nucleotides not matched to a gene: 9. CDR3 length: 15 residues. Germline V gene lookup returns CDR1 LNHDA and CDR2 SQIVND (reference sequence). CDR3 loop: CASIRDRGGFTEAFF. CDR3 DNA sequence: TGTGCCAGTATCCGGGACAGGGGAGGGTTCACTGAAGCTTTCTTT.

J is TRBJ1-1 and V is TRBV7-6; the D is unclear. Deletions cut 4 bases from V and 4 bases from J, with 13 bases between. Germline V CDR1 and CDR2: SGHVS, FNYEAQ. This CDR3 spans 14 amino acids. The CDR3, as DNA: TGTGCCAGCAGCTACGACAAACTGAGCACTGAAGCTTTCTTT. Translation gives CASSYDKLSTEAFF.

Only a few counts were recorded for this clone. This chain uses TRBV5-1 with TRBJ2-5, with 7 nucleotides matching TRBD2. The CDR3 totals 16 residues. CDR1 is SGHRS and CDR2 is YFSETQ in the germline V gene. J gave up 1 base and V 4 bases, and 10 bases lay outside the gene matches. The CDR3 bases are TGCGCCAGCAGCCCGTGGGGCTCTAGCGGCCAAGAGACCCAGTACTTC. This codes for CASSPWGSSGQETQYF. Full variable domain (rest looked up from reference TRBV5-1 and TRBJ2-5): KAGVTQTPRYLIKTRGQQVTLSCSPISGHRSVSWYQQTPGQGLQFLFEYFSETQRNKGNFPGRFSGRQFSNSRSEMNVSTLELGDSALYLCASSPWGSSGQETQYFGPGTRLLVL.

Written as DNA, the CDR3 is TGTGCCAGTACCGTGACAGGGCCCGGGGAGCTGTTTTTT. Its translation: CASTVTGPGELFF. This rearrangement joins TRBV19 to TRBJ2-2, with 7 bases lining up with TRBD1. J gave up 6 bases and V 7 bases, and 5 bases lay outside the gene matches. Germline CDR1 is LNHDA and CDR2 is SQIVND (reference sequence). This CDR3 is 13 amino acids long.